The sequence of this T cell receptor (beta chain) was determined in a study of spatial heterogeneity in lung cancer. For the study at large: Detected sequences consistently included more beta-chain ones than alpha-chain ones. The study, taken as a whole, reports: It was found that expanded intratumoral alpha and beta TCR counts tracked tumor mutation counts.

Documented time point: sample taken at primary tumor resection. Patients with untreated early-stage non-small cell lung cancer, numbering roughly 69, were the donors. The study sequenced unsorted whole RNA from tumor, nontumor lung or frozen PBMC. From the 5' RACE reads, TCRdb called clonotypes with MiXCR, one entry per CDR3 protein. The sample yields around 13,000 distinct CDR3 sequences, around 3.8% seen once. Germline V CDR1 and CDR2: SGHVS, FQNEAQ. The CDR3 spans 14 residues. V lost 5 bases and J lost 5, with 15 bases in between. This clonotype was counted many times. Its antigen remains unknown. This sample comprised lung tumor tissue, obtained at surgery. V gene TRBV7-8 combines with J gene TRBJ2-5, with unresolved D. This receptor was obtained from a male donor with early-stage non-small cell lung cancer. The CDR3 loop reads CASSRFFAVETQYF. The CDR3 DNA follows: TGTGCCAGCAGCCGTTTTTTCGCTGTCGAGACCCAGTACTTC.